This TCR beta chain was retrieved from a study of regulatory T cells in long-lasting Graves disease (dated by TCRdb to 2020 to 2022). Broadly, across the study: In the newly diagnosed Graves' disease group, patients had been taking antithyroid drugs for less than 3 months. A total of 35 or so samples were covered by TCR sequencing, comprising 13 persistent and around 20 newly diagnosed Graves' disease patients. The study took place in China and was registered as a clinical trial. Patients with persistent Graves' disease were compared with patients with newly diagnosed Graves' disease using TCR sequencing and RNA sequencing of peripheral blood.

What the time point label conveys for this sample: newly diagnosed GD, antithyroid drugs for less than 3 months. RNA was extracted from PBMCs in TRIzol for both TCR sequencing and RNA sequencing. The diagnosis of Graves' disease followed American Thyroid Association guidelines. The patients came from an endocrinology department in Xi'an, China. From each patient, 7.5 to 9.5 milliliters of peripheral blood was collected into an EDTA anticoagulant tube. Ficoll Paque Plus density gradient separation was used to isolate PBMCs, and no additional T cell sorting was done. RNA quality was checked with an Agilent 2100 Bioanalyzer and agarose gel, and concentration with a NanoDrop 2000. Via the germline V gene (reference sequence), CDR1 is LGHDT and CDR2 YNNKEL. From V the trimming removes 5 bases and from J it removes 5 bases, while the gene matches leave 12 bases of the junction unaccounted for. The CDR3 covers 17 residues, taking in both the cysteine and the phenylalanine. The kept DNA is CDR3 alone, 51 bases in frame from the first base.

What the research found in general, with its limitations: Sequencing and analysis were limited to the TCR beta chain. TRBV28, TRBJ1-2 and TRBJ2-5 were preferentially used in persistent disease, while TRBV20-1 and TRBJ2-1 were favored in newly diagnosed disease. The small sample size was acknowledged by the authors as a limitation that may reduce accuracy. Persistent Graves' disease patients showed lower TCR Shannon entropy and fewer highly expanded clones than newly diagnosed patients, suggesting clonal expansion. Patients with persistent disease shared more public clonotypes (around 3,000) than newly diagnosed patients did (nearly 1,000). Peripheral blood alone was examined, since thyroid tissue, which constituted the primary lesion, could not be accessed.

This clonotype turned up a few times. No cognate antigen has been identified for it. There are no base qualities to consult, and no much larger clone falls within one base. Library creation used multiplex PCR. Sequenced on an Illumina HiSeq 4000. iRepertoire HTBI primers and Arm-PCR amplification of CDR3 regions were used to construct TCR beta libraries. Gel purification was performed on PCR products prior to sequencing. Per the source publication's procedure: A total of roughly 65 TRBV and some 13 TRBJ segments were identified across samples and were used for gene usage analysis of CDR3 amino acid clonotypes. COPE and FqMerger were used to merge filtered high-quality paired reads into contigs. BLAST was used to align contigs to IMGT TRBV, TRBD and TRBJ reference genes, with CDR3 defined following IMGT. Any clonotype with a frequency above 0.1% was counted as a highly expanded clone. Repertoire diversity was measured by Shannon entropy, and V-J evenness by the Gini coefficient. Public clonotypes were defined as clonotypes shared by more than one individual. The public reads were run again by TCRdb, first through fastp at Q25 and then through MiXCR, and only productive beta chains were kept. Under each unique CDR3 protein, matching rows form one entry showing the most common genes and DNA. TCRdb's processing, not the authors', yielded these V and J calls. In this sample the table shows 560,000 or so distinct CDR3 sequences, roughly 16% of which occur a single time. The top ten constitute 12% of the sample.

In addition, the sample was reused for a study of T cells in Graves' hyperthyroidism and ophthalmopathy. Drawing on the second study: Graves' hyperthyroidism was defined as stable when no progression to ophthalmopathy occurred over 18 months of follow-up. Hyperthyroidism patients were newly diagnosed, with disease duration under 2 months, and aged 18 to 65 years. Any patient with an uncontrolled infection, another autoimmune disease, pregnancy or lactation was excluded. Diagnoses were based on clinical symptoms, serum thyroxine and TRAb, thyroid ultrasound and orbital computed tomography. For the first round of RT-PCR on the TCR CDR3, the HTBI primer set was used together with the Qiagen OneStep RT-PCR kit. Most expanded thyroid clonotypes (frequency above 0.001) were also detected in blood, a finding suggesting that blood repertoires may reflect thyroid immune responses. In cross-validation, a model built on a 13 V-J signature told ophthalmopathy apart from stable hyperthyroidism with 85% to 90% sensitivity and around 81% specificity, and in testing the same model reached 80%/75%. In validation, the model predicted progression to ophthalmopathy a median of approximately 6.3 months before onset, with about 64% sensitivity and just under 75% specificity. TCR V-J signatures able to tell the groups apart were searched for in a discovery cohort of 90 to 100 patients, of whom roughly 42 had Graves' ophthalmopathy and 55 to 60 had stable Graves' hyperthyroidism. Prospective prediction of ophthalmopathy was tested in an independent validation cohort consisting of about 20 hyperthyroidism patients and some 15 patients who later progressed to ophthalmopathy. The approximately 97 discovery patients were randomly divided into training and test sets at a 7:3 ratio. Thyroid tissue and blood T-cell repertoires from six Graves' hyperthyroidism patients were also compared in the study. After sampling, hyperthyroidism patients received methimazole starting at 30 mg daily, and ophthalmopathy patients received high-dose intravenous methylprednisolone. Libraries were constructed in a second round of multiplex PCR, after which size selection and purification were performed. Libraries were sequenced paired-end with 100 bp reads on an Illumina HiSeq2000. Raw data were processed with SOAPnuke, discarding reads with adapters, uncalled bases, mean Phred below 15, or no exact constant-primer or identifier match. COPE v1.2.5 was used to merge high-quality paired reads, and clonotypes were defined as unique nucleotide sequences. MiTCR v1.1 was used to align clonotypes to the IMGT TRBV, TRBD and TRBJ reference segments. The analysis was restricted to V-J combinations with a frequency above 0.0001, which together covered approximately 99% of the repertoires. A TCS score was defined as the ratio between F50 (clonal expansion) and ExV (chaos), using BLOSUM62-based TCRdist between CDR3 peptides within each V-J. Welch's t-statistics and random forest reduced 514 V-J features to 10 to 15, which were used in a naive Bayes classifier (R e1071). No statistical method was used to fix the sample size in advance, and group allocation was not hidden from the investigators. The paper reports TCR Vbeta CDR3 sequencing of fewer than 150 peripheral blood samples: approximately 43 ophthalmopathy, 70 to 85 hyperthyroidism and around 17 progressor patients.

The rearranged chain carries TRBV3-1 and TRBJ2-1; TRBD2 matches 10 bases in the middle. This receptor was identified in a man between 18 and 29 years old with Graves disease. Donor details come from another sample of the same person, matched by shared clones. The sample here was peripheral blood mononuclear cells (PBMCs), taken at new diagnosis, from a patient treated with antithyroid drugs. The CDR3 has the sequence CASSETGSGREHNEQFF. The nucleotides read TGTGCCAGCAGCGAGACCGGAAGCGGGAGGGAGCACAATGAGCAGTTCTTC.